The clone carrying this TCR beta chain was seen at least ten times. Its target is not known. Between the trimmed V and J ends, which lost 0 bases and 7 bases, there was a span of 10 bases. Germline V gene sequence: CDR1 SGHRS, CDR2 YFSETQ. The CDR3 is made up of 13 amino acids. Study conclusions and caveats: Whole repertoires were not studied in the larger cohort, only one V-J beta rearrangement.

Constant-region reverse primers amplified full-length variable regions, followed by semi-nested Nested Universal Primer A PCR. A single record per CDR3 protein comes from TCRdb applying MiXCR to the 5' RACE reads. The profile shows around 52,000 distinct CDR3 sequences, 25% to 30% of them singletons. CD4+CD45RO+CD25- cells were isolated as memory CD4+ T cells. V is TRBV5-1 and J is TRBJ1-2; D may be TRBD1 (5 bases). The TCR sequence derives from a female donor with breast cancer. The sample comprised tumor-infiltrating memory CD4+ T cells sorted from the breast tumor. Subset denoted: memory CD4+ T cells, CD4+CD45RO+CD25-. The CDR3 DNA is TGCGCCAGCAGCTTGGAAGGGGTTACTGGCTACACCTTC. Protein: CASSLEGVTGYTF.